A selection of T cell receptor beta chains follows, all from one sample in a study of blood T cell repertoires in COVID-19. Data came from immunoSEQ multiplex PCR; TCRdb stores just in-frame clones and leaves some out. Of 150,000 to 200,000 clones in the sample, about 90% were seen once. The source material was peripheral blood. The source of these receptors is a man in his 60s with active or convalescent COVID-19. Both conserved end residues are part of each CDR3. The order of the fields is D gene, V gene, J gene, clone size, CDR3 DNA, CDR3 protein. The D gene is left open where the match is weak. Clone size is not always given. Where it is, it says once, few, many or a class for expanded clones.

.	TRBV10-2	TRBJ1-6	.	TGCGCCACCCGAACAGGAGTTAATTCACCCCTCCACTTT	CATRTGVNSPLHF
.	TRBV1	TRBJ2-3	.	TGCACCAGCAGCCACCGACCTGACGGGGTCCCCACAGATACGCAGTATTTT	CTSSHRPDGVPTDTQYF
.	TRBV11-3	TRBJ1-4	.	TGTGCCAGCAGCCCCTCCGGGAGTAAGACAACTAATGAAAAACTGTTTTTT	CASSPSGSKTTNEKLFF
TRBD2	TRBV7-9	TRBJ2-3	many	TGTGCCAGCCTCAGCGGGGCCTCTAGCACAGATACGCAGTATTTT	CASLSGASSTDTQYF
.	TRBV6-5	TRBJ1-6	.	TGTGCCAGCAGTTACTCGATGGCAGGGTATTCACCCCTCCACTTT	CASSYSMAGYSPLHF
TRBD1	TRBV5-1	TRBJ1-2	.	TGCGCCAGCAGCTTCAGGGGGGAAAACTATGGCTACACCTTC	CASSFRGENYGYTF
.	TRBV7-9	TRBJ2-3	.	TGTGCCAGCAGCTCACCCGGGAGCACAGATACGCAGTATTTT	CASSSPGSTDTQYF
.	TRBV24-1	TRBJ1-4	.	TGTGCCACCAGTGACGCTAGCGGATTGTATGAAAAACTGTTTTTT	CATSDASGLYEKLFF
.	TRBV19	TRBJ2-2	.	TGTGCCAGTAGTACCGCCGGGGGCACCGGGGAGCTGTTTTTT	CASSTAGGTGELFF
.	TRBV6-4	TRBJ1-3	.	TGTGCCAGGCCCTATATGGGAGCTCTAGTCTCTGGAAACACCATATATTTT	CARPYMGALVSGNTIYF
TRBD1	TRBV13	TRBJ2-7	.	TGTGCCAGCAGCTTAGGAGGGGGCCCCCCCTACGAGCAGTACTTC	CASSLGGGPPYEQYF
.	TRBV5-1	TRBJ1-6	.	TGCGCCAGCAGCTCGCGCCGGCAGGGAGGGAATTCACCCCTCCACTTT	CASSSRRQGGNSPLHF
TRBD1	TRBV2	TRBJ1-2	.	TGTGCCAGCAGCGCAGGCCGGGACAGCCCTAATGGCTACACCTTC	CASSAGRDSPNGYTF
TRBD2	TRBV7-3	TRBJ2-1	.	TGTGCCAGCAGCTTAACAGCGCTAGCGGGGGGTGAGCAGTTCTTC	CASSLTALAGGEQFF
TRBD2	TRBV7-3	TRBJ2-6	.	TGTGCCAGCAGCATAGCGGGGGGCACCTCTGGGGCCAACGTCCTGACTTTC	CASSIAGGTSGANVLTF
TRBD1	TRBV4-2	TRBJ1-5	.	TGTGCCAGCAGCCAAGTTTGGGGACAGGGGGCGGATCAGCCCCAGCATTTT	CASSQVWGQGADQPQHF
.	TRBV4-1	TRBJ1-1	.	TGCGCCAGCAGCCAAGATGCGGGGGGCACTGAAGCTTTCTTT	CASSQDAGGTEAFF
TRBD2	TRBV6-4	TRBJ2-4	.	TGTGCCAGCACGGCGGGGGTCCCTCCGGCCAAAAACATTCAGTACTTC	CASTAGVPPAKNIQYF
TRBD2	TRBV7-9	TRBJ2-2	.	TGTGCCAGCAGCTTAGCGCGCCTAGCGGGGGAAAACACCGGGGAGCTGTTTTTT	CASSLARLAGENTGELFF
.	TRBV5-1	TRBJ1-4	.	TGCGCCAGCAGCTCCCTGGAGGGTAATGAAAAACTGTTTTTT	CASSSLEGNEKLFF
TRBD2	TRBV5-5	TRBJ2-5	.	TGTGCCAGCAGCCTCCCCCGGGGGGTATATGAGACCCAGTACTTC	CASSLPRGVYETQYF
TRBD1	TRBV5-1	TRBJ1-3	few	TGCGCCAGCAGCTTGGGGGCGACAGGGGACTCTGGAAACACCATATATTTT	CASSLGATGDSGNTIYF
TRBD2	TRBV5-4	TRBJ2-1	once	TGTGCCAGCAGCCCGGTAGCGGGGAGGAATGAGCAGTTCTTC	CASSPVAGRNEQFF
.	TRBV9	TRBJ1-2	.	TGTGCCAGCGGGGCTGACTGGGGCTACACCTTC	CASGADWGYTF
.	TRBV30	TRBJ1-4	.	TGTGCCTGGAGTCAAGGGACACGTTCAACTAATGAAAAACTGTTTTTT	CAWSQGTRSTNEKLFF
.	TRBV6-5	TRBJ2-2	.	TGTGCCAGCAGTTATTCAGGGACCGGGGAGCTGTTTTTT	CASSYSGTGELFF
.	TRBV2	TRBJ1-3	.	TGTGCCAGCAGTGCTGTCACAGGGCCCTCTGGAAACACCATATATTTT	CASSAVTGPSGNTIYF
.	TRBV9	TRBJ2-1	once	TGTGCCAGCAGCGTAGGCCCGGAAGGGGCATACAATGAGCAGTTCTTC	CASSVGPEGAYNEQFF
.	TRBV11-2	TRBJ1-1	.	TGTGCCAGCAGCCCTGGACTGCTCACTGAAGCTTTCTTT	CASSPGLLTEAFF
TRBD1	TRBV5-6	TRBJ1-4	few	TGTGCCAGCAGCTCCCGGGACAGGGTAAGAGGAGGGAGTGAAAAACTGTTTTTT	CASSSRDRVRGGSEKLFF
.	TRBV29-1	TRBJ2-3	.	TGCAGCGTTGTGAGGAGGAGCACAGATACGCAGTATTTT	CSVVRRSTDTQYF
.	TRBV27	TRBJ2-1	.	TGTGCCAGCAGCCAGGAGGGTAGTGAGCAGTTCTTC	CASSQEGSEQFF
TRBD2	TRBV4-2	TRBJ2-1	.	TGTGCCAGCAGACTGCTAGCGGGGGGCCCTGAGCAGTTCTTC	CASRLLAGGPEQFF
TRBD1	TRBV5-1	TRBJ1-2	.	TGCGCCAGCAGCGGCACCGGGACAGGGGCCCTCTATGGCTACACCTTC	CASSGTGTGALYGYTF
.	TRBV4-1	TRBJ1-1	.	TGCGCCAGCAGCCAAGACGGCGGGCTGAACACTGAAGCTTTCTTT	CASSQDGGLNTEAFF
TRBD1	TRBV6-5	TRBJ1-2	.	TGTGCCAGCAGGCTGGGACAGGCCTATGGCTACACCTTC	CASRLGQAYGYTF
TRBD2	TRBV2	TRBJ2-3	.	TGTGCCAGCAGTGTACCTAGCGGGGGGGGCACAGATACGCAGTATTTT	CASSVPSGGGTDTQYF
.	TRBV6-5	TRBJ1-2	.	TGTGCCAGCACCTCAACCAGGACAGCTTATGGCTACACCTTC	CASTSTRTAYGYTF
.	TRBV6-1	TRBJ1-2	.	TGTGCCAGCAGTGAAACTCCGAGCTCTGGCTACACCTTC	CASSETPSSGYTF
TRBD2	TRBV3-1/TRBV3-2	TRBJ2-2	.	TGTGCCAGCAGACTTGGAGCGGGGGGCCTTGCCGGGGAGCTGTTTTTT	CASRLGAGGLAGELFF
TRBD2	TRBV6-5	TRBJ2-3	.	TGTGCCAGTATGGTAGCGGGGGGGCAAGATACGCAGTATTTT	CASMVAGGQDTQYF
.	TRBV19	TRBJ1-6	once	TGTGCCAGTAGACGGACGGGAGGCGGGATTTCTAATTCACCCCTCCACTTT	CASRRTGGGISNSPLHF
.	TRBV19	TRBJ2-2	.	TGTGCCAGTAGTCTTTACATTTACACCGGGGAGCTGTTTTTT	CASSLYIYTGELFF
.	TRBV5-1	TRBJ2-7	many	TGCGCCAGCAGCTTGCGCGGGGACTACGAGCAGTACTTC	CASSLRGDYEQYF
.	TRBV19	TRBJ2-2	few	TGTGCCAGTAGTATAGAATCCGTGACCGGGGAGCTGTTTTTT	CASSIESVTGELFF